This T cell receptor beta chain was identified during a study of blood T cells in healthy people across ages. Extraction yielded at least 5 micrograms of total RNA per sample. The CDR3 has 13 amino acids. The V gene lost 5 bases and the J gene lost 8 bases, with 15 bases spanning the gap. Looked up from germline, CDR1 is DFQATT and CDR2 is SNEGSKA (reference sequence). Turning to this clonotype: Its target is not known.

A second roughly 7 to 12 cycle PCR used barcoded and J-beta primers. Every molecule of cDNA carried a tag from a template-switch adaptor with 12 random nucleotides. TCRdb recomputed calls from the 5' RACE reads with MiXCR, one row per CDR3 protein. The table records about a million distinct CDR3 sequences, 30% to 40% of them present only once. Points from the study as a whole: Naive T cell percentage and TCR beta diversity correlated strongly.

The TCR was taken from a man between 18 and 35 years old in good health. The specimen sequenced was blood. The chain couples TRBV20-1 to TRBJ1-4; TRBD1 might be the D (5 bases). The CDR3 sequence: CSAYRDRGEKLFF. In nucleotides, the CDR3 is TGCAGTGCTTACCGGGACCGCGGGGAAAAACTGTTTTTT.